One sample yielded the 16 T cell receptor beta chains listed below, sequenced in a study of blood T cell repertoires in COVID-19. Generated by immunoSEQ multiplex PCR, the TCRdb table keeps only in-frame clones and is missing some. The sample lists tens of thousands of clones, 82% occurring once. The sequenced sample was peripheral blood. The receptors derive from a woman in her fifties or sixties with acute or convalescent COVID-19.

The chain combines TRBV30 with TRBJ2-2, with 15 bases fitting TRBD2. The CDR3 sequence is 17 residues long. Losses at the gene ends were 3 bases for V and 1 base for J; bases not matched to a gene: 3. Germline values: CDR1 GTSNPN, CDR2 SVGIG (reference sequence). The CDR3 DNA sequence: TGTGCCTGGAGAGGACTAGCGGGGGGGCGGAACACCGGGGAGCTGTTTTTT. Translation: CAWRGLAGGRNTGELFF.

The rearrangement links TRBV15 to TRBJ2-7, with D possibly TRBD1 on 6 matching bases. Germline V lookup: CDR1 LNHNV, CDR2 YYDKDF (reference sequence). Trimming took 0 bases from V and 5 from J, leaving 8 bases between them. The CDR3 contains 13 residues. CDR3 amino acids: CATSRDRQDEQYF. The CDR3 DNA reads TGTGCCACCAGCAGAGATAGACAGGACGAGCAGTACTTC.

This clone was detected only once. Other DNA sequences in the sample encode the same CDR3. The chain couples TRBV6-1 to TRBJ1-5, with TRBD1 matching 7 bases. The CDR3 totals 15 residues. The germline gives CDR1 MNHNS, CDR2 SASEGT. The V and J ends lost 0 bases and 1 base, in that order; junction bases with no gene match: 0. Here the CDR3 DNA reads TGTGCCAGCAGTGAAGCAGGGGGCAGCAATCAGCCCCAGCATTTT. Residues: CASSEAGGSNQPQHF.

The chain is built from TRBV25-1 and TRBJ1-2, with 9 positions matching TRBD1. The CDR3 has 13 residues. V lost 6 bases to trimming and J lost 8 bases; unmatched junction nucleotides: 7. Per the germline V gene, CDR1 is MGHDK and CDR2 is SYGVNS. The CDR3 sequence is CASSAGTGRGYTF. As DNA, the CDR3 is TGTGCCAGCAGCGCCGGGACAGGGAGAGGCTACACCTTC.

J is TRBJ2-1 and V is TRBV27; D might be TRBD1 (7 bases). The CDR3 covers 15 residues. Germline CDR1 MNHEY, CDR2 SMNVEV (reference sequence). V was pared by 5 bases and J by 4 bases, with 15 bases between. CDR3 in amino acids: CASSPRDRSYNEQFF. CDR3 sequence (DNA): TGTGCCAGCAGTCCGCGGGACAGATCATACAATGAGCAGTTCTTC.

The chain is built from TRBV6-6 and TRBJ2-3; 9 bases fit TRBD2. Losses at the gene ends were 8 bases for V and 1 base for J; bases not matched to a gene: 10. Germline V gene sequence: CDR1 MNHNY, CDR2 SVGAGI (reference sequence). The CDR3 runs 16 residues. CDR3 bases: TGTGCCAGCTCCGCGGGGGGGCGTTCTGGCACAGATACGCAGTATTTT. Its translation is CASSAGGRSGTDTQYF.

The V and J genes are TRBV2 and TRBJ2-2, with 10 bases fitting TRBD1. The CDR3 runs 14 residues. From germline, CDR1 is SNHLY and CDR2 FYNNEI. V shed 6 bases, J shed 3 bases, and the junction held 1 base outside the gene matches. The CDR3 region has the DNA TGTGCCAGCAGAGGACAGGGGGACACCGGGGAGCTGTTTTTT. This sequence encodes CASRGQGDTGELFF. Together with reference TRBV2 and TRBJ2-2, the CDR3 gives the full variable domain: EPEVTQTPSHQVTQMGQEVILRCVPISNHLYFYWYRQILGQKVEFLVSFYNNEISEKSEIFDDQFSVERPDGSNFTLKIRSTKLEDSAMYFCASRGQGDTGELFFGEGSRLTVL.

The rearrangement uses TRBV19 and TRBJ2-7, with a tentative D call TRBD1 (6 bases). Trimming stripped 2 bases from V and 6 bases from J, with 8 bases between. Germline V CDR1 and CDR2: LNHDA, SQIVND (reference sequence). The CDR3 is 12 amino acids. CDR3 sequence reads: CASSITGREQYF. The CDR3 coding sequence is TGTGCCAGTAGTATAACAGGGCGCGAGCAGTACTTC.

The chain carries TRBV30 and TRBJ1-3, with a weak D call TRBD1 (6 bases). The CDR3 has 13 amino acids. The V end was cut by 0 bases, the J end by 6 bases, with 9 bases between. Germline CDR1 is GTSNPN and CDR2 is SVGIG (reference sequence). The CDR3 sequence is CAWSVQGKNTIYF. CDR3 nucleotide sequence: TGTGCCTGGAGTGTACAGGGAAAAAACACCATATATTTT.

This rearrangement joins TRBV15 to TRBJ1-4, with a possible D match to TRBD1 (6 bases). CDR3 length equals 15 residues. Germline V gene data show CDR1 as LNHNV and CDR2 as YYDKDF (reference sequence). Trimming removed 6 bases from V and 7 bases from J, with 18 bases in between. CDR3 protein: CATRGGAGAAEKLFF. In DNA, the CDR3 is TGTGCCACCAGGGGGGGGGCGGGTGCCGCTGAAAAACTGTTTTTT.

The chain combines TRBV5-5 with TRBJ2-3, with 9 nucleotides matching TRBD1. Germline-derived CDR1 and CDR2 are SGHKS and YYEKEE (reference sequence). The CDR3 runs 16 residues. V trimming: 3 bases; J trimming: 4 bases; junction bases outside the gene matches: 9. The CDR3 sequence: CASSSRDRVDPDTQYF. The CDR3 DNA sequence: TGTGCCAGCAGCTCCCGGGACAGGGTTGATCCAGATACGCAGTATTTT. The whole variable domain, remainder taken from reference TRBV5-5 and TRBJ2-3, is DAGVTQSPTHLIKTRGQQVTLRCSPISGHKSVSWYQQVLGQGPQFIFQYYEKEERGRGNFPDRFSARQFPNYSSELNVNALLLGDSALYLCASSSRDRVDPDTQYFGPGTRLTVL.

The chain couples TRBV30 to TRBJ2-1; D is uncertain. This CDR3 has 12 amino acids. Germline CDR1 is GTSNPN and CDR2 is SVGIG (reference sequence). Trimming took 8 bases from V and 0 from J, leaving 8 bases between them. CDR3 nucleotides: TGTGCCGGGTCTAGCTCCTACAATGAGCAGTTCTTC. It is translated as CAGSSSYNEQFF.

The rearrangement uses TRBV4-2 and TRBJ1-6, with D tentatively TRBD1 (5 bases). Germline CDR1 reads LGHNA; CDR2 reads YNFKEQ. The CDR3 has 16 amino acids. V lost 4 bases and J lost 7, with 17 bases in between. The chain's CDR3 is CASSLVVDNINSPLHF. The CDR3 DNA follows: TGTGCCAGCAGCCTAGTTGTGGACAATATCAATTCACCCCTCCACTTT.

This chain joins TRBV7-2 and TRBJ2-6; D is ambiguous. Trimming stripped 4 bases from V and 1 base from J, with 5 bases between. CDR3 length: 14 residues. Germline V gene data show CDR1 as SGHTA and CDR2 as FQGNSA. Here the CDR3 DNA reads TGTGCCAGCAGCTACAGATCTGGGGCCAACGTCCTGACTTTC. It is translated as CASSYRSGANVLTF.

The chain uses TRBV2 and TRBJ1-6; D remains ambiguous. Trimming pared 4 bases from V and 7 bases from J, leaving 8 bases between. CDR1 and CDR2 from the germline V gene are SNHLY and FYNNEI. The CDR3 has 13 residues. The CDR3: CASSVQSNSPLHF. The CDR3 coding sequence is TGTGCCAGCAGTGTTCAAAGCAATTCACCCCTCCACTTT. Full variable domain (missing parts from reference TRBV2 and TRBJ1-6): EPEVTQTPSHQVTQMGQEVILRCVPISNHLYFYWYRQILGQKVEFLVSFYNNEISEKSEIFDDQFSVERPDGSNFTLKIRSTKLEDSAMYFCASSVQSNSPLHFGNGTRLTVT.

This clone occurred a few times. The chain links TRBV4-2 to TRBJ1-2, with 7 bases that match TRBD1. CDR1 and CDR2 from the germline V gene are LGHNA and YNFKEQ. The CDR3 has 13 amino acids. The trim removed 3 bases at V and 4 bases at J, leaving 2 bases unmatched. The CDR3 nucleotides read TGTGCCAGCAGCCATCGGGACAGCTATGGCTACACCTTC. Protein product: CASSHRDSYGYTF.